The source of this T cell receptor beta chain is a study of T cell repertoires in cytomegalovirus infection. Whole-study context: HLA-B-restricted CMV epitopes that are well studied were used alongside recently identified HLA-C-restricted ones. Matching HLA type and CMV infection were both indicated by public TCR beta signatures.

Germline CDR1 and CDR2: SGHAT and FQNNGV. CDR3 size: 15 residues. V was cut by 0 bases and J by 3 bases, with 12 bases left in between. A single record per CDR3 protein comes from TCRdb applying MiXCR to the reads. The sample holds under 120,000 distinct CDR3 sequences, roughly 41% seen once. Study-wide results and limits: People with CMV and the relevant HLA were identified by cumulative public TCR beta family frequency. Clonotypes of TCR beta that were HLA-C-restricted and CMV-specific dominated the ex vivo response.

As concerns this clonotype: Its specificity is not known.

This receptor was obtained from a human donor in good health (CMV status not recorded). Some clones in this sample may be carry-over from other donors' samples. The chain uses TRBV11-2 and TRBJ2-7; D is possibly TRBD2 (5 bases). The sequencing used CD8+ T cells from cultured PBMCs, collected from culture after CMV antigen stimulation. The CDR3 loop reads CASSLDKWAGYEQYF. The CDR3 nucleotides read TGTGCCAGCAGCTTAGATAAGTGGGCGGGCTACGAGCAGTACTTC. Full variable domain (rest looked up from reference TRBV11-2 and TRBJ2-7): EAGVAQSPRYKIIEKRQSVAFWCNPISGHATLYWYQQILGQGPKLLIQFQNNGVVDDSQLPKDRFSAERLKGVDSTLKIQPAKLEDSAVYLCASSLDKWAGYEQYFGPGTRLTVT.